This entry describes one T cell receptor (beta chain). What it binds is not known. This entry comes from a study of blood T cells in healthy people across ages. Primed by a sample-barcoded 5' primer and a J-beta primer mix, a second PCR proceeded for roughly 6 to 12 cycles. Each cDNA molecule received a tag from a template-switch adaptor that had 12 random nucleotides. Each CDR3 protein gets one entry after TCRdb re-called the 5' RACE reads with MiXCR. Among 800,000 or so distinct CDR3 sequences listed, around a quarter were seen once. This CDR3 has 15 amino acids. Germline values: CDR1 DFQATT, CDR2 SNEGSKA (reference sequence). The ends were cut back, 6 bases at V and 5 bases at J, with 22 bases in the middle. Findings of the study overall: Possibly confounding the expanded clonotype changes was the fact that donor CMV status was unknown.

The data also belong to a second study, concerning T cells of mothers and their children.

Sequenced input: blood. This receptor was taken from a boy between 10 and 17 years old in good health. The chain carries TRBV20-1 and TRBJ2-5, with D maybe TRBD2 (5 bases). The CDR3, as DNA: TGCAGTGCGTCCGAGGGCCGGTTGTTTCAGGAGACCCAGTACTTC. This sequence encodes CSASEGRLFQETQYF.